These 25 T cell receptor beta chains came from one sample sequenced in a study of regulatory T cells in long-lasting Graves disease. Time point of the sample: persistent/refractory GD, antithyroid drugs over 5 years with positive TRAb. RNA isolated from PBMCs was used to make the TCR library. Arm-PCR of CDR3 regions with iRepertoire HTBI primers generated TCR beta libraries. MiXCR, run by TCRdb on the multiplex PCR reads, gives a single entry per CDR3 protein. The data show around 300,000 distinct CDR3 sequences, 22% seen once. The sequencing here drew on peripheral blood mononuclear cells (PBMCs), taken when the disease was refractory, from a patient treated with antithyroid drugs. Receptors were obtained from a female donor with Graves disease.

This chain connects TRBV7-2 to TRBJ1-5; a weak D match, TRBD1 (6 bases). V shed 0 bases and J shed 5 bases, with 8 bases lying between them. The length of the CDR3 is 14 residues. From germline, CDR1 is SGHTA and CDR2 FQGNSA. The CDR3: CASSLAPGDQPQHF. The CDR3 DNA sequence: TGTGCCAGCAGCTTAGCCCCAGGGGATCAGCCCCAGCATTTT.

This clonotype came up many times. The chain is built from TRBV12-3 or TRBV12-4 and TRBJ2-6; D gene ambiguous. Between the trimmed V and J ends, which lost 1 base and 11 bases, there was a span of 3 bases. The CDR3 totals 11 residues. The CDR3 loop is CASSLDYVLTF. The CDR3, as DNA: TGTGCCAGCAGTTTAGATTACGTCCTGACTTTC.

This clonotype occurred many times. The V and J genes are TRBV27 and TRBJ1-2, with D possibly TRBD1 on 6 matching bases. This CDR3 is 15 amino acids long. V dropped 5 bases and J dropped 1 base, with 14 bases sitting between them. Germline V gene sequence: CDR1 MNHEY, CDR2 SMNVEV (reference sequence). The chain's CDR3 is CASSPGQYFNYGYTF. CDR3 coding DNA: TGTGCCAGCAGTCCAGGACAGTATTTTAACTATGGCTACACCTTC.

This clonotype was observed many times. This chain joins TRBV20-1 and TRBJ1-2, with 8 bases that match TRBD1. The CDR3 sequence is 14 residues long. Germline CDR1 DFQATT, CDR2 SNEGSKA (reference sequence). The V segment lost 0 bases and the J segment 7 bases; nucleotides outside the gene matches: 7. The CDR3 coding sequence is TGCAGTGCTAGAGATCTCCAGGGGGCGAGTGGCTACACCTTC. Translated: CSARDLQGASGYTF.

This clonotype showed up just a few times. The CDR3, as DNA: TGTGCCATAGACGAGGGAGGCGGGTATGGCTACACCTTC. It codes for CAIDEGGGYGYTF. The chain uses TRBV10-3 and TRBJ1-2; no clear D gene. This CDR3 spans 13 amino acids. V was pared by 9 bases and J by 5 bases, with 16 bases between. Germline V gene sequence: CDR1 ENHRY, CDR2 SYGVKD.

Only a few counts were recorded for this clonotype. This chain connects TRBV6-1 to TRBJ2-5; no firm D call. CDR3 length equals 13 residues. CDR1 is MNHNS, CDR2 SASEGT, per germline. The V end lost 7 bases, the J end lost 5 bases, and 14 bases lay between the germline ends. CDR3 nucleotide sequence: TGTGCCAGCACCTGGAACGACGGGGAGACCCAGTACTTC. As protein: CASTWNDGETQYF.

V is TRBV5-8 and J is TRBJ1-1, with a weak D call TRBD1 (6 bases). Trimming stripped 0 bases from V and 0 bases from J, with 15 bases between. The V gene's germline CDR1 is SGHTS and CDR2 YDEGEE. The CDR3 has 17 residues. The CDR3: CASSLAYGQQMNTEAFF. In nucleotides, the CDR3 is TGTGCCAGCAGCTTGGCGTATGGACAGCAGATGAACACTGAAGCTTTCTTT.

The V and J genes are TRBV7-2 and TRBJ2-7; 7 bases line up with TRBD2. Trimming took 5 bases from V and 2 from J; bases not matched to a gene: 9. The CDR3 has 15 residues. The germline gives CDR1 SGHTA, CDR2 FQGNSA. CDR3 in DNA: TGTGCCAGCAGCCTGGACGCTAGCGGAGCCTACGAGCAGTACTTC. This codes for CASSLDASGAYEQYF.

This chain uses TRBV28 with TRBJ1-5; D is uncertain. Germline values: CDR1 MDHEN, CDR2 SYDVKM. V gave up 7 bases and J gave up 6 bases, with 16 bases separating them. The CDR3 runs 14 residues. Here the CDR3 DNA reads TGTGCCAGCACCCACCGAGTCCGTGGTCAGCCCCAGCATTTT. Its protein product is CASTHRVRGQPQHF.

Ten or more counts support this clonotype. The chain links TRBV6-5 to TRBJ2-5; the D gene could be TRBD1 or TRBD2 (5 bases each). Trimming pared 4 bases from V and 2 bases from J, leaving 5 bases between. Germline lookup yields CDR1 MNHEY and CDR2 SVGAGI. The CDR3 consists of 12 residues. The CDR3 sequence: CASSWGQETQYF. CDR3 bases: TGTGCCAGCAGTTGGGGGCAAGAGACCCAGTACTTC.

At least ten counts were recorded for this clonotype. The chain joins TRBV28 to TRBJ2-7; D is undetermined. The V end lost 5 bases, the J end lost 4 bases, and 9 bases lay between the germline ends. Germline-derived CDR1 and CDR2 are MDHEN and SYDVKM. The CDR3 totals 12 residues. For the CDR3, the DNA is TGTGCCAGCAGTCGTGTAGGGTACGAGCAGTACTTC. Its protein product is CASSRVGYEQYF.

J is TRBJ2-1 and V is TRBV7-2, with TRBD2 identical over 7 bases. After removal of 3 bases from V and 7 bases from J, the junction contained 9 bases not matched to a gene. Germline CDR1 SGHTA, CDR2 FQGNSA. The CDR3 has 15 amino acids. The CDR3 region is CASSFLGEGNNEQFF. CDR3 bases: TGTGCCAGCAGCTTTCTGGGGGAGGGAAATAATGAGCAGTTCTTC.

This clonotype was seen a few times. The rearrangement links TRBV27 to TRBJ1-5, with a possible D match to TRBD1 (6 bases). Per germline, CDR1 MNHEY and CDR2 SMNVEV (reference sequence). This CDR3 is 14 amino acids long. V lost 6 bases to trimming and J lost 6 bases, with 15 bases between them. The CDR3 nucleotides are TGTGCCAGCAGGGAAGGGGGTGCGCTTCAGCCCCAGCATTTT. Translation gives CASREGGALQPQHF.

To note about this clonotype: Being one base from a much bigger clone, this may be a read error. The rearrangement joins TRBV24-1 to TRBJ2-2, with D maybe TRBD2 (6 bases). There are 14 residues in the CDR3. Trimming removed 11 bases from V and 4 bases from J, with 16 bases in between. Per the germline V gene, CDR1 is KGHDR and CDR2 is SFDVKD. CDR3 protein: CAIVGGHSTGELFF. CDR3 nucleotide sequence: TGTGCCATAGTGGGAGGACATAGCACCGGGGAGCTGTTTTTT.

This clonotype appeared many times. The chain combines TRBV28 with TRBJ2-7, with TRBD1 identical over 7 bases. Germline V gives CDR1 MDHEN, CDR2 SYDVKM. V dropped 8 bases and J dropped 0; count of bases not matched to a gene: 10. The CDR3 spans 15 residues. The CDR3 bases are TGTGCCAGCGCCGAGACAGGGACAAGCTCCTACGAGCAGTACTTC. Its protein is CASAETGTSSYEQYF.

The V and J genes are TRBV27 and TRBJ2-4; 9 bases fit TRBD1. Germline lookup yields CDR1 MNHEY and CDR2 SMNVEV (reference sequence). The CDR3 consists of 15 residues. The ends lost 6 bases at V and 6 bases at J; junction bases unmatched: 9. CDR3 in DNA: TGTGCCAGCAGCCTAACCGGGACAGGGAGAAACATTCAGTACTTC. Translating it yields CASSLTGTGRNIQYF.

This clonotype has a handful of counts. The chain is built from TRBV2 and TRBJ2-3; 7 bases fit TRBD2. The CDR3 consists of 17 residues. The germline V gene has CDR1 SNHLY and CDR2 FYNNEI. J gave up 0 bases and V 6 bases, and 12 bases lay outside the gene matches. CDR3: CASSDRSVSGSTDTQYF. The CDR3 DNA reads as TGTGCCAGCAGCGACCGCTCCGTTAGCGGGAGCACAGATACGCAGTATTTT.

The genes are TRBV11-2 and TRBJ1-1, with D hard to call. V was pared by 5 bases and J by 4 bases, with 11 bases between. Germline V gives CDR1 SGHAT, CDR2 FQNNGV. The CDR3 extends over 13 amino acids. CDR3 in DNA: TGTGCCAGCAGCCCCATGGGGATCACTGAAGCTTTCTTT. Amino acids: CASSPMGITEAFF. Full variable domain (rest looked up from reference TRBV11-2 and TRBJ1-1): EAGVAQSPRYKIIEKRQSVAFWCNPISGHATLYWYQQILGQGPKLLIQFQNNGVVDDSQLPKDRFSAERLKGVDSTLKIQPAKLEDSAVYLCASSPMGITEAFFGQGTRLTVV.

The chain links TRBV3-1 to TRBJ2-5; 10 bases match TRBD2. The J call could be wrong; TRBJ2-7 is a better fit for the DNA end. Germline loops: CDR1 LGHDT, CDR2 YNNKEL (reference sequence). This CDR3 contains 14 residues. This CDR3 reads CASSRTSGPYEQYF. CDR3 nucleotides: TGTGCCAGCAGCCGGACTAGCGGTCCCTACGAGCAGTACTTC.

On this clonotype itself: Possible read error: a much larger clone is one base away. The chain has TRBV20-1 and TRBJ1-2, with a weak D call TRBD1 (6 bases). Germline V lookup: CDR1 DFQATT, CDR2 SNEGSKA (reference sequence). Trimming removed 6 bases from V and 5 bases from J, with 22 bases in between. The CDR3 covers 15 residues. CDR3 region: CSADEVFGQLYGYTF. CDR3 coding DNA: TGCAGTGCAGACGAGGTATTCGGACAGCTGTATGGCTACACCTTC.

The gene calls are TRBV3-1 and TRBJ1-1; 8 bases match TRBD1. The CDR3 extends over 15 amino acids. V shed 3 bases and J 4 bases; nucleotides not matched to a gene: 7. In germline, CDR1 is LGHDT, CDR2 YNNKEL (reference sequence). CDR3 coding DNA: TGTGCCAGCAGCCAGCTGCAGACAGGGGCCACTGAAGCTTTCTTT. This encodes CASSQLQTGATEAFF.

The rearrangement links TRBV7-2 to TRBJ2-7; TRBD2 agrees at 10 bases. Germline CDR1 and CDR2: SGHTA and FQGNSA. The ends lost 3 bases at V and 3 bases at J; junction bases unmatched: 11. The CDR3 is made up of 17 amino acids. The CDR3 DNA is TGTGCCAGCAGCTTCACCCCTAGCGGGAGATTCCTCTACGAGCAGTACTTC. It codes for CASSFTPSGRFLYEQYF.

This clonotype was seen many times. The V gene is TRBV6-1, the J gene TRBJ2-5; D gene uncertain. Germline CDR1 MNHNS, CDR2 SASEGT. This CDR3 is 13 amino acids long. V gave up 2 bases and J gave up 1 base, with 5 bases separating them. CDR3 DNA sequence: TGTGCCAGCAGTGAAACAGTCCAAGAGACCCAGTACTTC. Translation gives CASSETVQETQYF.

This clonotype has a count of ten or more. The chain has TRBV18 and TRBJ1-6, with 7 bases identical to TRBD1. V shed 3 bases, J shed 6 bases, and the junction held 8 bases outside the gene matches. Germline V CDR1 and CDR2: KGHSH, LQKENI. This CDR3 spans 16 amino acids. CDR3 DNA: TGTGCCAGCTCACCGAGACAGGACAGGAGTAATTCACCCCTCCACTTT. It yields the protein CASSPRQDRSNSPLHF.

This clonotype was seen a few times. The chain recombines TRBV7-9 with TRBJ1-2; D is undetermined. Germline CDR1 is SEHNR and CDR2 is FQNEAQ (reference sequence). Between the trimmed V and J ends, which lost 1 base and 0 bases, there was a span of 9 bases. The CDR3 covers 15 residues. In nucleotides, the CDR3 is TGTGCCAGCAGCTTAGGGAATTCAGCTAACTATGGCTACACCTTC. Amino acids: CASSLGNSANYGYTF.